The rows below give T cell receptor beta chains drawn from one sample of a study of T cells in Graves' hyperthyroidism and ophthalmopathy. TCRdb processed the multiplex PCR reads anew with MiXCR; each CDR3 protein has one entry. The sample holds 400,000 to 600,000 distinct CDR3 sequences, more than 15% seen once. The sequenced sample was blood. The receptor source for this set is a young woman with Graves' ophthalmopathy. Each CDR3 is given with its conserved first and last residue. D genes are given only for firm matches. Size is stated for part of the rows, as once, few or many counts, or as a class when the clone is expanded.

>TRBJ2-3|NA|few|TRBV7-9
TGTGCCAGCAGCCCGGCAACGCCCCAAACTAGCACAGATACGCAGTATTTT
CASSPATPQTSTDTQYF
>TRBJ2-7|TRBD2|NA|TRBV28
TGTGCCAGCAGTTTCACTACTAGCGGCACCTACGAGCAGTACTTC
CASSFTTSGTYEQYF
>TRBJ2-3|NA|NA|TRBV12-3/TRBV12-4
TGTGCCAGCAGTTTAGCGCAGCCTACAGATACGCAGTATTTT
CASSLAQPTDTQYF
>TRBJ2-7|TRBD2|NA|TRBV4-3
TGCGCCAGCAGCCAAGAAATGGGACTAGCGGGATCCCACGAGCAGTACTTC
CASSQEMGLAGSHEQYF
>TRBJ1-1|TRBD1|many|TRBV10-3
TGTGCCATAAGGACAGGGGGTGGGACTGAAGCTTTCTTT
CAIRTGGGTEAFF
>TRBJ1-2|NA|many|TRBV7-2
TGTGCCAGCAGCCCAGGAGGGCTTAACTATGGCTACACCTTC
CASSPGGLNYGYTF
>TRBJ2-3|TRBD1|few|TRBV28
TGTGCCAGCAGCCTCTTGGACAGGGGATCTAGCACAGATACGCAGTATTTT
CASSLLDRGSSTDTQYF
>TRBJ2-3|NA|many|TRBV5-1
TGCGCCAGCAGCTTGTACGGGGTGGATACGCAGTATTTT
CASSLYGVDTQYF
>TRBJ2-3|NA|many|TRBV12-3/TRBV12-4
TGTGCCAGCAGCGAGGGGACACCGGGGGTCACAGATACGCAGTATTTT
CASSEGTPGVTDTQYF
>TRBJ2-7|NA|many|TRBV20-1
TGCAGTGCTAGAGATCGGGGGACGTTAACCTACGAGCAGTACTTC
CSARDRGTLTYEQYF
>TRBJ1-5|TRBD1|NA|TRBV4-3
TGCGCCAGCAGCCAGGTTGCCGGGACAGGGAGATATAGCAATCAGCCCCAGCATTTT
CASSQVAGTGRYSNQPQHF
>TRBJ1-1|NA|many|TRBV5-1
TGCGCCAGCAGCTTCGGGACTGCCGTTCCCACTGAAGCTTTCTTT
CASSFGTAVPTEAFF
>TRBJ2-5|TRBD2|many|TRBV12-3/TRBV12-4
TGTGCCAGCAGTTTAAGCGGTAGCGGGAGTAGGGAGACCCAGTACTTC
CASSLSGSGSRETQYF
>TRBJ2-3|TRBD1|few|TRBV30
TGTGCCTTTCGGGACAGGGGTACAGATACGCAGTATTTT
CAFRDRGTDTQYF
>TRBJ2-7|NA|NA|TRBV10-3
TGTGCCATCAGTGAGTCGGAGGGACCCTACGAGCAGTACTTC
CAISESEGPYEQYF
>TRBJ1-3|NA|NA|TRBV7-9
TGTGCCAGCAGCTTGGCCGACCGAAACTACTCTGGAAACACCATATATTTT
CASSLADRNYSGNTIYF
>TRBJ1-2|NA|few|TRBV7-2
TGTGCCAGCAGCCCCGTGCTATATGGCTACACCTTC
CASSPVLYGYTF
>TRBJ2-7|TRBD2|NA|TRBV11-2
TGTGCCAGCAGCCCCGGGACTAGCGGTACGATGGTTTACTTC
CASSPGTSGTMVYF
>TRBJ1-1|TRBD1|many|TRBV30
TGTGCCTGGAGCCATGACCTACAGGGGTGGGACACTGAAGCTTTCTTT
CAWSHDLQGWDTEAFF
>TRBJ2-4|NA|NA|TRBV6-1
TGTGCCAGCTTACCTCGTAGCGGAGCCGTAGCCAAAAACATTCAGTACTTC
CASLPRSGAVAKNIQYF
>TRBJ2-1|NA|once|TRBV5-1
TGCGCCAGCAAGGAGGGCAACAATGAGCAGTGCTTC
CASKEGNNEQCF
>TRBJ2-5|TRBD2|many|TRBV3-1
TGTGCCAGCAGCCAAGGTCGCGGGAGGGCCATGGGGAGGTACTTC
CASSQGRGRAMGRYF
>TRBJ1-6|NA|many|TRBV2
TGTGCCAGCAGTGAAGAGGAGGTAAATTCACCCCTCCACTTT
CASSEEEVNSPLHF
>TRBJ2-7|TRBD2|NA|TRBV7-2
TGTGCCAGCAGCTTGCGACTAGCGGGAGTTGACGAGCAGTACTTC
CASSLRLAGVDEQYF
>TRBJ1-3|NA|few|TRBV5-6
TGTGCCAGCAGCTTGGAAGACTCTGGAAACACCATATATTTT
CASSLEDSGNTIYF
>TRBJ2-1|TRBD2|few|TRBV6-5
TGTGCCAGCAGTTATCGAACTAGCGGGAGGGTATCCCACAATGAGCAGTTCTTC
CASSYRTSGRVSHNEQFF
>TRBJ2-1|TRBD2|many|TRBV18
TGTGCCAGCTCACCACCGACTAGCGGGAGTCGGTATGAGCAGTTCTTC
CASSPPTSGSRYEQFF
>TRBJ2-5|NA|few|TRBV19
TGTGCCAGTACACAGGCCCGACGTTACCAAGAGACCCAGTACTTC
CASTQARRYQETQYF
>TRBJ1-4|NA|NA|TRBV27
TGTGCCAGCAGTTTATCACACTTTGCAACTAATGAAAAACTGTTTTTT
CASSLSHFATNEKLFF
>TRBJ2-1|TRBD2|many|TRBV3-1
TGTGCCAGCAGCCAAAGGACTAGCGGGCCCTACAATGAGCAGTTCTTC
CASSQRTSGPYNEQFF
>TRBJ2-7|TRBD2|NA|TRBV5-1
TGCGCCAGCAGCTTGGACTTTAGCGGGAGAGGGTTATACGAGCAGTACTTC
CASSLDFSGRGLYEQYF
>TRBJ2-1|TRBD2|many|TRBV20-1
TGCAGTGCTAGAAAGACCGGGACTACCTACAATGAGCAGTTCTTC
CSARKTGTTYNEQFF
>TRBJ2-3|NA|many|TRBV2
TGTGCCAGCAGTAGCCGGGACAGCACAGATACGCAGTATTTT
CASSSRDSTDTQYF
>TRBJ1-1|NA|many|TRBV28
TGTGCCAGCAGGGGATGGGGGATGAACACTGAAGCTTTCTTT
CASRGWGMNTEAFF
>TRBJ2-3|NA|many|TRBV12-3/TRBV12-4
TGTGCCAGCAGTGGGAACGGGCAGACTACGCAGTATTTT
CASSGNGQTTQYF
>TRBJ2-1|NA|few|TRBV6-1
TGTGCCAGCAGTAGTAGAGGACTACAAGAAAATGAGCAGTTCTTC
CASSSRGLQENEQFF
>TRBJ1-2|NA|few|TRBV4-3
TGCGCCAGCAGCCAAGCCGCAGGCAGGGGAAGCGGCGGCTACACCTTC
CASSQAAGRGSGGYTF
>TRBJ2-1|NA|many|TRBV2
TGTGCCAGCGGGGAGGTACGCTCCTACAATGAGCAGTTCTTC
CASGEVRSYNEQFF
>TRBJ2-6|NA|NA|TRBV10-1
TGCGCCAGCAGTGAAAGTGGGATCTCTGGGGCCAACGTCCTGACTTTC
CASSESGISGANVLTF
>TRBJ2-7|TRBD1|few|TRBV6-1
TGTGCCAGCAGTGACGCGACAGGGCTATCCTCCTACGAGCAGTACTTC
CASSDATGLSSYEQYF
>TRBJ1-4|NA|NA|TRBV6-1
TGTGCCAGCAGGGGAACTAATGAAAAACTGTTTTTT
CASRGTNEKLFF
>TRBJ2-7|TRBD1|many|TRBV3-1
TGTGCCAGCAGCCCGGAAGACAGGGCGTCCTACGAGCAGTACTTC
CASSPEDRASYEQYF
>TRBJ2-2|TRBD1|NA|TRBV28
TGTGCCAGCAGTCGCGTACAGGGGGCGCCAGCCGGGGAGCTGTTTTTT
CASSRVQGAPAGELFF
>TRBJ2-2|NA|NA|TRBV28
TGTGCCAGCAATGTTGGGGGTTCGGACACCGGGGAGCTGTTTTTT
CASNVGGSDTGELFF